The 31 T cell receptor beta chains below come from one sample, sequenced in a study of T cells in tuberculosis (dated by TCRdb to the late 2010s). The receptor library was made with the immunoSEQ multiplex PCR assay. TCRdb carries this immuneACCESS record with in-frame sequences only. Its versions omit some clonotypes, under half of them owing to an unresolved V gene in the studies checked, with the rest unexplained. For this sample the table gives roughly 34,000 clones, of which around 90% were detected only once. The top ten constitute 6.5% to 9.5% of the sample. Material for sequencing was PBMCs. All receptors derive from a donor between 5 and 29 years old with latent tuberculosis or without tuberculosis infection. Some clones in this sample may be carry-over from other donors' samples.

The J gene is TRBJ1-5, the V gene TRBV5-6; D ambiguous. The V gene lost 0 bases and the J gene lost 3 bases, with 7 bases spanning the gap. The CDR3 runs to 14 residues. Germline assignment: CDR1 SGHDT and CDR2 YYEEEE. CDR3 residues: CASSLAGVNQPQHF. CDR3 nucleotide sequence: TGTGCCAGCAGCTTGGCCGGGGTCAATCAGCCCCAGCATTTT.

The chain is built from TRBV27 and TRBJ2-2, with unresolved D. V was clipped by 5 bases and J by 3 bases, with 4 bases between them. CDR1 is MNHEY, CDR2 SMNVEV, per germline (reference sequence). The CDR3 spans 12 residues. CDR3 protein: CASSPDTGELFF. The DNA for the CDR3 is TGTGCCAGCAGTCCGGACACCGGGGAGCTGTTTTTT.

This CDR3 is CASSYSGTGNEKLFF. In nucleotides, the CDR3 is TGTGCCAGCAGTTACTCCGGGACAGGAAATGAAAAACTGTTTTTT. The chain links TRBV6-5 to TRBJ1-4, with TRBD1 matching 8 bases. The V and J ends lost 0 bases and 5 bases, in that order; junction bases with no gene match: 2. The CDR3 extends over 15 amino acids. Germline V gene sequence: CDR1 MNHEY, CDR2 SVGAGI.

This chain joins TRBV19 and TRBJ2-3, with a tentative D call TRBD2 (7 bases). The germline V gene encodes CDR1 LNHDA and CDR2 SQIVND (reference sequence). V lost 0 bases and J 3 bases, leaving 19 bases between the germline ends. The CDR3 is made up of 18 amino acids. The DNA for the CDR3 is TGTGCCAGTAGTATAGATAGGGGAGGGGGGGGCCGTACAGATACGCAGTATTTT. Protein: CASSIDRGGGGRTDTQYF.

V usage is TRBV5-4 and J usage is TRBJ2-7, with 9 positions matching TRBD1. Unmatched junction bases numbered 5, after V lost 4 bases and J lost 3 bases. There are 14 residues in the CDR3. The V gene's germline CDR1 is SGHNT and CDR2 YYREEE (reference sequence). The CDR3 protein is CASSQTGQGYEQYF. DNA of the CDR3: TGTGCCAGCAGCCAAACGGGACAGGGCTACGAGCAGTACTTC.

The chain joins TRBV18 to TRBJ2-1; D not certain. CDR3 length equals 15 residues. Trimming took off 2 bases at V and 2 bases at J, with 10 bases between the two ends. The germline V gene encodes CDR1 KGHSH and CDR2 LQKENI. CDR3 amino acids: CASSPIRVAYNEQFF. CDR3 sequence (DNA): TGTGCCAGCTCACCAATACGCGTGGCCTACAATGAGCAGTTCTTC.

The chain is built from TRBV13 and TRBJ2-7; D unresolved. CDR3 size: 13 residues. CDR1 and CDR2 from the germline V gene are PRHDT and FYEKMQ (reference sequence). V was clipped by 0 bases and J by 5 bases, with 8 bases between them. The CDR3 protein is CASSLGGYHEQYF. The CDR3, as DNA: TGTGCCAGCAGCTTAGGGGGCTACCACGAGCAGTACTTC.

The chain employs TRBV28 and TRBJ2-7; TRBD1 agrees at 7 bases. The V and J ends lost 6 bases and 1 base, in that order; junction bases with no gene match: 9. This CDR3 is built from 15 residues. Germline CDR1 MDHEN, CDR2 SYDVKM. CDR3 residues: CASSPGGVRSYEQYF. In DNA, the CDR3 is TGTGCCAGCAGCCCAGGGGGAGTTAGGTCCTACGAGCAGTACTTC.

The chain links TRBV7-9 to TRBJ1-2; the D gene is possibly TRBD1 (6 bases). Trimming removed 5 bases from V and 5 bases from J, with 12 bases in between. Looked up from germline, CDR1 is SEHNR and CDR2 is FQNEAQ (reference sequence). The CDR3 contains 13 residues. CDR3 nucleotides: TGTGCCAGCAGCGCGGACAGTCTTTATGGCTACACCTTC. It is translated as CASSADSLYGYTF.

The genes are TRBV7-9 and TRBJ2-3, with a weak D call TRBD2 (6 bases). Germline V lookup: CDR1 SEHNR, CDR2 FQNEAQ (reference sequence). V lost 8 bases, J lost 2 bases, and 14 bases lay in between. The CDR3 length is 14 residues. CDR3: CASLDGGNTDTQYF. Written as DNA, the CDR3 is TGTGCCAGCTTAGACGGGGGTAACACAGATACGCAGTATTTT.

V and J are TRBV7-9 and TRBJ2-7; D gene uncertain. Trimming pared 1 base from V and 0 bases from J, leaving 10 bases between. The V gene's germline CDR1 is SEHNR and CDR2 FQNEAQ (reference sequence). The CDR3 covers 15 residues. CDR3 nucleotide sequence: TGTGCCAGCAGCTTAGGCGGCGGAAACTCCTACGAGCAGTACTTC. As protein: CASSLGGGNSYEQYF.

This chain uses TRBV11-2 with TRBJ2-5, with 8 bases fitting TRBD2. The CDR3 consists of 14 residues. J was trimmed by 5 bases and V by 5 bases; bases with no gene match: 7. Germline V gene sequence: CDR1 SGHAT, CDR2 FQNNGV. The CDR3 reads CASSREGRRETQYF. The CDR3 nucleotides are TGTGCCAGCAGCCGGGAGGGCCGAAGGGAGACCCAGTACTTC.

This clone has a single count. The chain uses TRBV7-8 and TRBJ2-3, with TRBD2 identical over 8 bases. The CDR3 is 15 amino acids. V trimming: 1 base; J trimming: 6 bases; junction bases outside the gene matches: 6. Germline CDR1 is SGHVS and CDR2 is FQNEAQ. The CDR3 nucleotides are TGTGCCAGCAGCTTAGAAGCGGGAGAAGGCGATACGCAGTATTTT. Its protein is CASSLEAGEGDTQYF.

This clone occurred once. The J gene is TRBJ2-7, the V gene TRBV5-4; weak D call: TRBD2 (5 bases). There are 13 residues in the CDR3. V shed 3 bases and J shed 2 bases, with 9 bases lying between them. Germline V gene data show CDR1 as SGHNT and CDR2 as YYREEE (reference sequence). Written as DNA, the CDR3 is TGTGCCAGCAGCTGGGAGCGAACCTACGAGCAGTACTTC. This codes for CASSWERTYEQYF.

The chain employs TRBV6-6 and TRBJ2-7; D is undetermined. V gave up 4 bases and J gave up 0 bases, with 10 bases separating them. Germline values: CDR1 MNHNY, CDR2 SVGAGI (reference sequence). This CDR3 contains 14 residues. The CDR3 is CASSLSRSSYEQYF. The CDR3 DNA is TGTGCCAGCAGTTTATCCCGGAGCTCCTACGAGCAGTACTTC.

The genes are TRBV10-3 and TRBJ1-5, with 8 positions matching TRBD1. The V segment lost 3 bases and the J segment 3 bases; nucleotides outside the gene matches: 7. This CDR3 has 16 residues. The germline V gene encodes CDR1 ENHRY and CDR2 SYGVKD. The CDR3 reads CAISDPGQGNNQPQHF. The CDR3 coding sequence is TGTGCCATCAGTGATCCCGGACAGGGTAACAATCAGCCCCAGCATTTT.

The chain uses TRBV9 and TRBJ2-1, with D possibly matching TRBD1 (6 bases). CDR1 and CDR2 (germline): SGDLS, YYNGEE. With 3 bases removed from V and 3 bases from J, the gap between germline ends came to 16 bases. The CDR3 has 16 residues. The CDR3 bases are TGTGCCAGCAGCGGACACGGGACACCCTACTACAATGAGCAGTTCTTC. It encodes CASSGHGTPYYNEQFF.

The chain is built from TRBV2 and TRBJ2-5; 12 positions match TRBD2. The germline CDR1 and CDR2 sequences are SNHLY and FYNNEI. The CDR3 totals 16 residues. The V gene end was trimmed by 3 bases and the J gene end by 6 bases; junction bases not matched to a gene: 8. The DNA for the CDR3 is TGTGCCAGCAGTGACCCCCTCGGACTAGCGGGGCAGACCCAGTACTTC. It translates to CASSDPLGLAGQTQYF.

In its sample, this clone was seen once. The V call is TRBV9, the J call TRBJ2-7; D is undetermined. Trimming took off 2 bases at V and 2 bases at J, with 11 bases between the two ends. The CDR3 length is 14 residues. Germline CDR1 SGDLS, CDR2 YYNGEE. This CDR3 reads CASSVPARTYEQYF. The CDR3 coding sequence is TGTGCCAGCAGCGTTCCGGCTAGAACCTACGAGCAGTACTTC.

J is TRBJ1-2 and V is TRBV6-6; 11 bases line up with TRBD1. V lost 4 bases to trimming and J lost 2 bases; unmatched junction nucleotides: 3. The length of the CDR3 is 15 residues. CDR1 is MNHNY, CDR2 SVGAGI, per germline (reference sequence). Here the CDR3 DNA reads TGTGCCAGCAGTTCAAGGACAGGGGGCAACTATGGCTACACCTTC. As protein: CASSSRTGGNYGYTF.

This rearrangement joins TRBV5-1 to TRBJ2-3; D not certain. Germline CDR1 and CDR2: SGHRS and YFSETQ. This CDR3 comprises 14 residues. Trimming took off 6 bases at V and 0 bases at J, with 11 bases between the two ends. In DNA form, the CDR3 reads TGCGCCAGCACCCCACCTGAGAGCACAGATACGCAGTATTTT. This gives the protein CASTPPESTDTQYF. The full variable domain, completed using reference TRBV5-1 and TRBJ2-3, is KAGVTQTPRYLIKTRGQQVTLSCSPISGHRSVSWYQQTPGQGLQFLFEYFSETQRNKGNFPGRFSGRQFSNSRSEMNVSTLELGDSALYLCASTPPESTDTQYFGPGTRLTVL.

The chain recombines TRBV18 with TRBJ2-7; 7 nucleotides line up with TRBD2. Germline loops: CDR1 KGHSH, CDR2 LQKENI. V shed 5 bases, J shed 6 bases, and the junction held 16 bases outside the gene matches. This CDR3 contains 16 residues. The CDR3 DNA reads TGTGCCAGCTCATCCCTAGCGGAGGGAGGGGTCGGCGAGCAGTACTTC. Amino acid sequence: CASSSLAEGGVGEQYF.

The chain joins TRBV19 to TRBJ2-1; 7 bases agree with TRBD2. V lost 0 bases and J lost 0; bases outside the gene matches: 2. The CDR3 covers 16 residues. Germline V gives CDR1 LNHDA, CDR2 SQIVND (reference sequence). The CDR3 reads CASSIDGLVSYNEQFF. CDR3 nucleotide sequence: TGTGCCAGTAGTATAGACGGACTAGTCTCCTACAATGAGCAGTTCTTC. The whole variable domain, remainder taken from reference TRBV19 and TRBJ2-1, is DGGITQSPKYLFRKEGQNVTLSCEQNLNHDAMYWYRQDPGQGLRLIYYSQIVNDFQKGDIAEGYSVSREKKESFPLTVTSAQKNPTAFYLCASSIDGLVSYNEQFFGPGTRLTVL.

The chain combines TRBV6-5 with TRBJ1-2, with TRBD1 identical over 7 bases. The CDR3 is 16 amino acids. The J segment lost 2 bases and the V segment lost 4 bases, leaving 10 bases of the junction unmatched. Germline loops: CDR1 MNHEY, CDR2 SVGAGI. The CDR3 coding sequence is TGTGCCAGCAGTTCCCCCGGGACAGAGGCAAACTATGGCTACACCTTC. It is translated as CASSSPGTEANYGYTF.

The CDR3 DNA reads as TGTGCCAGCAGTTTACAGGACAGTTATCAGCCCCAGCATTTT. Protein product: CASSLQDSYQPQHF. The chain links TRBV28 to TRBJ1-5; possibly TRBD1 for D (6 bases). Germline CDR1 reads MDHEN; CDR2 reads SYDVKM. Trimming shortened V by 2 bases and J by 5 bases, and 10 bases separated the two germline ends. The CDR3 is made up of 14 amino acids.

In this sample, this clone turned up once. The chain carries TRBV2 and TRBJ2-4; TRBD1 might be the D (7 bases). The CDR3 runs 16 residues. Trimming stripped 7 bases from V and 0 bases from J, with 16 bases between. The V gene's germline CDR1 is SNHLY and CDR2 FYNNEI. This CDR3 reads CASMGPGGLAKNIQYF. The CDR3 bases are TGTGCCAGCATGGGGCCAGGGGGACTAGCCAAAAACATTCAGTACTTC.

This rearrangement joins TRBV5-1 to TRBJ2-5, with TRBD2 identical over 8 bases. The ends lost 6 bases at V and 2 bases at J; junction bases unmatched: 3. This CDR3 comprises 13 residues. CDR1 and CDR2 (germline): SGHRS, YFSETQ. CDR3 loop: CASTSGPQETQYF. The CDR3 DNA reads TGCGCCAGCACTAGCGGGCCACAAGAGACCCAGTACTTC. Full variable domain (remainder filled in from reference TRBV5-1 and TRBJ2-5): KAGVTQTPRYLIKTRGQQVTLSCSPISGHRSVSWYQQTPGQGLQFLFEYFSETQRNKGNFPGRFSGRQFSNSRSEMNVSTLELGDSALYLCASTSGPQETQYFGPGTRLLVL.

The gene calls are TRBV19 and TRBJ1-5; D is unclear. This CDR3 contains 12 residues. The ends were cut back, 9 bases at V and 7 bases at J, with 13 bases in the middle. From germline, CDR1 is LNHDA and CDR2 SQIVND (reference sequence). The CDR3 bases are TGTGCCAGCGGAGACGAGGGACAGCCCCAGCATTTT. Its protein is CASGDEGQPQHF.

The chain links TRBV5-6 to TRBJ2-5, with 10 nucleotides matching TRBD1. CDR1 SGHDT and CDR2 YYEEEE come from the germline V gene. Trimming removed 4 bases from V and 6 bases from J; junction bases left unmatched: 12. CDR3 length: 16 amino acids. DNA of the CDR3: TGTGCCAGCAGCCCCTACCGGGACAGGGGCTTCCAGACCCAGTACTTC. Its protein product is CASSPYRDRGFQTQYF.

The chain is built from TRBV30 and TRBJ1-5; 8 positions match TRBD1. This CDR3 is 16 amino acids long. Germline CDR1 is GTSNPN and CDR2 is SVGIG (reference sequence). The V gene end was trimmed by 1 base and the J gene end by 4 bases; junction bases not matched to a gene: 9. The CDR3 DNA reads TGTGCCTGGAGTGAGGGAGACAGGGGAGAAAATCAGCCCCAGCATTTT. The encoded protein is CAWSEGDRGENQPQHF.

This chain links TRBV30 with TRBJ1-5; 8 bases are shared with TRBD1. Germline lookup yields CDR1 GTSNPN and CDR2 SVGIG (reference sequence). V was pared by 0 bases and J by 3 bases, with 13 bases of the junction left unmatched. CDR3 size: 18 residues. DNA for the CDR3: TGTGCCTGGAGTGTACCATCTTTGAGACAGGGGATCAATCAGCCCCAGCATTTT. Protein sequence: CAWSVPSLRQGINQPQHF.